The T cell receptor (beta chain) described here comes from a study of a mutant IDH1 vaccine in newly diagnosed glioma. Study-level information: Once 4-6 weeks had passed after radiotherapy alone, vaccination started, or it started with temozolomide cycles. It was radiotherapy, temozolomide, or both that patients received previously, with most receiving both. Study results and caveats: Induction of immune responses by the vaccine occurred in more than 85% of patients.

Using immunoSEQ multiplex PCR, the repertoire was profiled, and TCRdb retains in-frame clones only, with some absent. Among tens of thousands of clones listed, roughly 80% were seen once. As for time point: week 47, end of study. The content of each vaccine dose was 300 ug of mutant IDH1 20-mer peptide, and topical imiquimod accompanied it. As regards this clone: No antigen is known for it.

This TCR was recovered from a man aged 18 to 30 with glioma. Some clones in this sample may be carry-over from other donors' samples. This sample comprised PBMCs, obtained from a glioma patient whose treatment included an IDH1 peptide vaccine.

CDR3: CASSQENSRRDYGYTF. The DNA for the CDR3 is TGCGCCAGCAGCCAAGAAAACAGTAGGCGGGACTATGGCTACACCTTC. The J gene is TRBJ1-2, the V gene TRBV4-3, with D hard to call. CDR3 length equals 16 residues. Trimming took 0 bases from V and 3 from J, leaving 14 bases between them. Germline loops: CDR1 LGHNA, CDR2 YSLEER.